This T cell receptor (beta chain) was sequenced in a study of identical twins. Points from the study as a whole: Excess sharing by twins proved weaker in beta out-of-frame sequences.

Each donor was a healthy Caucasian. TCRdb re-analysed the 5' RACE reads in MiXCR, keeping a single row per CDR3 protein. The table records around 220,000 distinct CDR3 sequences, around an eighth of them present only once. Points on this clonotype: The antigen remains undetermined.

The CDR3 runs to 14 residues. Trimming took 4 bases from V and 5 from J; bases not matched to a gene: 4. The germline CDR1 and CDR2 sequences are SNHLY and FYNNEI. This receptor was taken from a young woman in good health. Material for sequencing was memory (CD45RO+) T cells sorted from blood. The chain links TRBV2 to TRBJ2-5; 10 bases agree with TRBD1. The CDR3 protein is CASSGRTGGETQYF. As DNA, the CDR3 is TGTGCCAGCAGTGGACGGACAGGGGGGGAGACCCAGTACTTC.